This is a list of T cell receptor beta chains from one sample in a study of blood T cell repertoires in COVID-19. The method was immunoSEQ multiplex PCR; TCRdb's version includes in-frame clones alone and lacks a portion of them. Among some 460,000 clones, roughly nine tenths were seen once, and the ten largest hold under 2%. Material: PBMCs or T cells enriched from blood (not recorded which). The source of these receptors is a woman aged 18-29 years with acute COVID-19. Both conserved end residues are part of each CDR3. The D gene is left open where the match is weak. The size field is filled for only some rows; it gives once, few, many or a size class.

clone_size: NA; d_call: NA; v_call: TRBV9; j_call: TRBJ2-1; cdr3_aa: CASSSAASSYNEQFF; cdr3_nt: TGTGCCAGCAGCTCAGCGGCTAGCTCCTACAATGAGCAGTTCTTC
clone_size: NA; d_call: TRBD1; v_call: TRBV6-6; j_call: TRBJ1-3; cdr3_aa: CASSPGQGKVGTIYF; cdr3_nt: TGTGCCAGCAGTCCTGGACAGGGAAAGGTCGGCACCATATATTTT
clone_size: few; d_call: NA; v_call: TRBV5-1; j_call: TRBJ2-1; cdr3_aa: CASSLEGIGRGNEQFF; cdr3_nt: TGCGCCAGCAGCTTGGAGGGGATCGGGCGTGGGAATGAGCAGTTCTTC
clone_size: NA; d_call: NA; v_call: TRBV6-5; j_call: TRBJ1-5; cdr3_aa: CASSSGVEQPQHF; cdr3_nt: TGTGCCAGCAGTTCCGGGGTAGAGCAGCCCCAGCATTTT
clone_size: once; d_call: TRBD2; v_call: TRBV15; j_call: TRBJ2-1; cdr3_aa: CATSRDRTSGRVYNEQFF; cdr3_nt: TGTGCCACCAGCAGAGATCGGACTAGCGGTAGGGTCTACAATGAGCAGTTCTTC
clone_size: NA; d_call: NA; v_call: TRBV5-5; j_call: TRBJ2-5; cdr3_aa: CASSPDYPQETQYF; cdr3_nt: TGTGCCAGCAGCCCGGACTACCCACAAGAGACCCAGTACTTC
clone_size: NA; d_call: NA; v_call: TRBV10-1; j_call: TRBJ2-3; cdr3_aa: CASSTGDSTDTQYF; cdr3_nt: TGCGCCAGCAGTACCGGGGATAGCACAGATACGCAGTATTTT
clone_size: NA; d_call: NA; v_call: TRBV27; j_call: TRBJ2-7; cdr3_aa: CASSSGVEQYF; cdr3_nt: TGTGCCAGCAGTTCAGGGGTCGAGCAGTACTTC
clone_size: NA; d_call: TRBD1; v_call: TRBV9; j_call: TRBJ1-4; cdr3_aa: CASSVDGTGFEKLFF; cdr3_nt: TGTGCCAGCAGCGTAGATGGGACAGGGTTTGAAAAACTGTTTTTT
clone_size: NA; d_call: TRBD1; v_call: TRBV5-4; j_call: TRBJ2-7; cdr3_aa: CASSLVGGSGTETF; cdr3_nt: TGTGCCAGCAGCTTGGTTGGTGGTTCCGGGACAGAAACTTTC
clone_size: NA; d_call: TRBD1; v_call: TRBV18; j_call: TRBJ2-1; cdr3_aa: CASSIGQGTYSYNEQFF; cdr3_nt: TGTGCCAGCTCTATCGGACAGGGGACCTACTCCTACAATGAGCAGTTCTTC
clone_size: NA; d_call: TRBD2; v_call: TRBV18; j_call: TRBJ2-1; cdr3_aa: CASSPGTSAHNEQFF; cdr3_nt: TGTGCCAGCTCACCAGGGACTAGCGCCCACAATGAGCAGTTCTTC
clone_size: NA; d_call: NA; v_call: TRBV7-2; j_call: TRBJ2-6; cdr3_aa: CASSFPGARGANVLTF; cdr3_nt: TGTGCCAGCAGCTTCCCTGGGGCGCGCGGGGCCAACGTCCTGACTTTC
clone_size: NA; d_call: NA; v_call: TRBV28; j_call: TRBJ1-2; cdr3_aa: CASTTSDGRSGYTF; cdr3_nt: TGTGCCAGCACCACATCGGACGGGAGATCGGGCTACACCTTC